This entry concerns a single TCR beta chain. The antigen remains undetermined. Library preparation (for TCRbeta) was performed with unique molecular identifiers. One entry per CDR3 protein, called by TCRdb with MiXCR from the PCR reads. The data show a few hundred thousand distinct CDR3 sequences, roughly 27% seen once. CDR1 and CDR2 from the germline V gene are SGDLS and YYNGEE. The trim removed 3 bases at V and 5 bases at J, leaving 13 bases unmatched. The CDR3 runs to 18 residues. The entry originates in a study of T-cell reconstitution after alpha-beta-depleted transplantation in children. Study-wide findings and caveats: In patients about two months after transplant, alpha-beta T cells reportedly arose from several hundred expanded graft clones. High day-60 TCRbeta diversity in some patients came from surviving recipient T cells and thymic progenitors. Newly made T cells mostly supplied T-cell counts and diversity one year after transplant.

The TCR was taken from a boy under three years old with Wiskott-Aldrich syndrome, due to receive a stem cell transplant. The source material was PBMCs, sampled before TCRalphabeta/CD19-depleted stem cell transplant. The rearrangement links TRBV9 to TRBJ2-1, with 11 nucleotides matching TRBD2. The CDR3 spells CASSAGGSSGRSDNEQFF. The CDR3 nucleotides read TGTGCCAGCAGCGCAGGAGGGTCTAGCGGGAGGAGCGACAATGAGCAGTTCTTC.